What follows describes a single T cell receptor beta chain. Its antigen remains unknown. The data derive from a study of T cell repertoires in cytomegalovirus infection. The overall study: As its CMV epitopes, the study selected recently identified HLA-C-restricted and well-studied HLA-B-restricted targets. Public TCR beta signatures provided an indication of both CMV infection and a matching HLA type. General study results and limits: Cumulative frequency of public TCR beta families picked out carriers of CMV plus the relevant HLA. The response measured ex vivo was dominated by TCR beta clonotypes (HLA-C-restricted and CMV-specific).

Trimming stripped 3 bases from V and 2 bases from J, with 10 bases between. The CDR3 has 13 amino acids. Germline assignment: CDR1 SQVTM and CDR2 ANQGSEA. TCRdb re-derived calls from the reads in MiXCR, one entry per CDR3 protein. This sample has approximately 600,000 distinct CDR3 sequences; under 45% occur once, and the top ten carry about 48%. Sequenced material: cultured PBMCs, taken from culture after CMV antigen stimulation. This receptor was identified in a human donor in good health (CMV status not recorded). Some clones in this sample may be carry-over from other donors' samples. The chain joins TRBV29-1 to TRBJ2-5; D is possibly TRBD1 or TRBD2 (5 bases each). DNA of the CDR3: TGCAGCGTTGATCGAGGGGAACAAGAGACCCAGTACTTC. Its translation: CSVDRGEQETQYF.